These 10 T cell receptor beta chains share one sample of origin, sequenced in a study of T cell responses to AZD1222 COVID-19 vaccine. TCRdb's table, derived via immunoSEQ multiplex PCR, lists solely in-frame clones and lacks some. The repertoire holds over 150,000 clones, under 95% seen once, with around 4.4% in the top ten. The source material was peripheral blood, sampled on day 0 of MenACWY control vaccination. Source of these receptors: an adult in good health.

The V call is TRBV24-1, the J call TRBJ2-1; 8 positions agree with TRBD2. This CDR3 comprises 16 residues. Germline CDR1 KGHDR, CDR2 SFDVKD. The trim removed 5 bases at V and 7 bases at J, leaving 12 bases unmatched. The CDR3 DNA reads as TGTGCCACCAGTGCCCGTGAGGGCGGGAGGTTAAATGAGCAGTTCTTC. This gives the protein CATSAREGGRLNEQFF.

CDR3 coding DNA: TGTGCCAGCAGCGTAGGGGCGCGGGCCTACGAGCAGTACTTC. Translation: CASSVGARAYEQYF. V is TRBV9 and J is TRBJ2-7; D perhaps matches TRBD2 (5 bases). The CDR3 loop spans 14 amino acids. Germline CDR1 and CDR2: SGDLS and YYNGEE. V lost 0 bases and J lost 2, with 9 bases in between.

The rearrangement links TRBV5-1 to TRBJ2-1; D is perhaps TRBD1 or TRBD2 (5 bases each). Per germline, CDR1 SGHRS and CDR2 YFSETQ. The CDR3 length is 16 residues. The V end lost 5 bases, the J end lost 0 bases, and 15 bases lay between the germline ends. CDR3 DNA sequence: TGCGCCAGCAGGGGGGAGCTAGTGAGCTCCTACAATGAGCAGTTCTTC. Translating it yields CASRGELVSSYNEQFF.

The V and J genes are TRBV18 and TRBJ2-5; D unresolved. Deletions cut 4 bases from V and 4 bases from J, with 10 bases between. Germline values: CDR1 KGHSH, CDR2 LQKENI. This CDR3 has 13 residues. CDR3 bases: TGTGCCAGCTCACGAAGAAAAGGAGAGACCCAGTACTTC. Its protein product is CASSRRKGETQYF.

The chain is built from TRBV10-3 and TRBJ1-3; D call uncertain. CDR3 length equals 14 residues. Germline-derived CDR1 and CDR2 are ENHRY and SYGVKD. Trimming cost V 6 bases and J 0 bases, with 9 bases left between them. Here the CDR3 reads CAIRDESSGNTIYF. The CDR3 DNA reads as TGTGCCATCAGGGATGAGAGCTCTGGAAACACCATATATTTT.

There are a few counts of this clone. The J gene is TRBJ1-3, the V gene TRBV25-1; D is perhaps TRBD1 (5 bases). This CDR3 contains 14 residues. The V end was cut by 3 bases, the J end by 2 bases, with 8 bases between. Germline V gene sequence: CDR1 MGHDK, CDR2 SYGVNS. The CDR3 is CASSDRVAGNTIYF. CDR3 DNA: TGTGCCAGCAGTGACAGGGTGGCTGGAAACACCATATATTTT. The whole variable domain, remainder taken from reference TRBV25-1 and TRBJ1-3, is EADIYQTPRYLVIGTGKKITLECSQTMGHDKMYWYQQDPGMELHLIHYSYGVNSTEKGDLSSESTVSRIRTEHFPLTLESARPSHTSQYLCASSDRVAGNTIYFGEGSWLTVV.

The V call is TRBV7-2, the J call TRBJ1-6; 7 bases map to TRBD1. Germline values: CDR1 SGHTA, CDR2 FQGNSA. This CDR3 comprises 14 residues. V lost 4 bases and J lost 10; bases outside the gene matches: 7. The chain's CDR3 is CASSSQTGYSPLHF. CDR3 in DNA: TGTGCCAGCAGCTCCCAGACAGGGTACTCACCCCTCCACTTT.

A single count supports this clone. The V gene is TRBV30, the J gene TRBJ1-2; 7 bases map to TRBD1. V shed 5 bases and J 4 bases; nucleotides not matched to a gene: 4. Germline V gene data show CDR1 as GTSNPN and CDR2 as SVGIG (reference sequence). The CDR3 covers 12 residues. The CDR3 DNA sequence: TGTGCCTGGGAGACAGGGACCTATGGCTACACCTTC. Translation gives CAWETGTYGYTF.

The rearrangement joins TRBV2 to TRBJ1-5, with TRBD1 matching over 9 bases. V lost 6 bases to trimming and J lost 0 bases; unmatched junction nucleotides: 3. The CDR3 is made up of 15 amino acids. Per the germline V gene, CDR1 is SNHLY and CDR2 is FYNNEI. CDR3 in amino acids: CASSRQGVSNQPQHF. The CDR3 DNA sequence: TGTGCCAGCAGCAGACAGGGGGTTAGCAATCAGCCCCAGCATTTT.

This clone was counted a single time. This CDR3 is CASRGQGAGQPQHF. Here the CDR3 DNA reads TGTGCCAGCAGGGGACAGGGGGCCGGTCAGCCCCAGCATTTT. This rearrangement joins TRBV5-5 to TRBJ1-5; TRBD1 matches 12 bases. Germline assignment: CDR1 SGHKS and CDR2 YYEKEE (reference sequence). The junction had 3 bases not matched to a gene; V was cut back by 5 bases and J by 6 bases. This CDR3 comprises 14 residues.